One and the same sample provided the 24 T cell receptor delta chains below, sequenced in a study of gamma-delta T cells after stem cell transplantation. TCRdb reran clone calling via CATT on the RT-PCR reads. The data show around 1,200 delta-chain clones, roughly 20% seen once. The sequenced sample consisted of gamma-delta T cells. The receptors here all came from a human donor. It is not recorded whose cells these are; they may come from a transplant donor.

On this clone itself: The mismatch at residue 7 between this DNA's translation and the TCRdb protein of a much larger clone likely reflects a read error; the protein shown is translated from the DNA. The gene calls are TRDV2 and TRDJ1, with D unresolved. Germline-derived CDR1 and CDR2 are GEAIGNYY and EKD. CDR3 size: 16 residues. Trimming cost V 3 bases and J 1 base, with 17 bases left between them. This chain's CDR3 is CACDFVASRVTDKLIF. As DNA, the CDR3 is TGTGCCTGTGACTTCGTCGCCTCCAGGGTCACCGATAAACTCATCTTT.

The chain employs TRDV2 and TRDJ1; 12 nucleotides match TRDD3. The CDR3 runs to 19 residues. CDR1 is GEAIGNYY and CDR2 is EKD in the germline V gene. Trimming cost V 0 bases and J 4 bases; bases outside gene matches: 14. The CDR3 DNA is TGTGCCTGTGACACCGTGCTGGGGGATACGCGGCCTCGAGACGATAAACTCATCTTT. Amino acid sequence: CACDTVLGDTRPRDDKLIF.

Worth noting for this clone: With a far larger clone one base away, a read error is the likely cause. V usage is TRDV3 and J usage is TRDJ1; D is perhaps TRDD2 (5 bases). This CDR3 is 18 amino acids long. Deletions cut 2 bases from V and 0 bases from J, with 25 bases between. In germline, CDR1 is TVYSNPD, CDR2 GDNSRS (reference sequence). CDR3 in DNA: TGTGCCTTTCGACCCACCTTTACCTACTTATGGCACACCGATAAACTCATCTTT. This gives the protein CAFRPTFTYLWHTDKLIF.

This clone is classed as medium-sized. The genes are TRDV2 and TRDJ1; 9 bases match TRDD3. In germline, CDR1 is GEAIGNYY, CDR2 EKD. V shed 3 bases, J shed 0 bases, and the junction held 7 bases outside the gene matches. The CDR3 is 16 residues long. The CDR3 nucleotides are TGTGCCTGTGACCATGTTACTGGGGGAAACACCGATAAACTCATCTTT. Translated: CACDHVTGGNTDKLIF.

This clone ranks as medium-sized. V usage is TRDV2 and J usage is TRDJ1; TRDD3 aligns across 7 bases. Unmatched junction bases numbered 11, after V lost 3 bases and J lost 2 bases. CDR1 GEAIGNYY and CDR2 EKD come from the germline V gene. The length of the CDR3 is 16 residues. The CDR3 bases are TGTGCCTGTGACCGTACTGGGGACGTGCGGACCGATAAACTCATCTTT. Its translation: CACDRTGDVRTDKLIF.

This clone is termed large (0.1 to 1%). This sequence joins TRDV2 and TRDJ1, with 13 bases that match TRDD3. Germline values: CDR1 GEAIGNYY, CDR2 EKD. V dropped 0 bases and J dropped 2; count of bases not matched to a gene: 5. CDR3 length equals 17 residues. The CDR3 coding sequence is TGTGCCTGTGACACCCTACTGGGGGATACGAGAACCGATAAACTCATCTTT. Translation gives CACDTLLGDTRTDKLIF.

On this clone itself: A single base is all that separates this from a far larger clone, so a read error is likely. This sample also contains other DNA sequences that code for the same CDR3. J is TRDJ3 and V is TRDV2, with D possibly being TRDD3 (7 bases). The CDR3 contains 20 residues. Germline assignment: CDR1 GEAIGNYY and CDR2 EKD. The CDR3 region is CACDTIGGSYSSWDTRQMFF. The CDR3 bases are TGTGCCTGTGACACCATCGGGGGATCCTACAGCTCCTGGGACACCCGGCAGATGTTTTTC.

This clone is termed medium-sized. The chain couples TRDV1 to TRDJ1; no firm D call. Germline CDR1 reads TSWWSYY; CDR2 reads QGS. The germline V and J ends were trimmed by 3 bases and 2 bases, with 16 bases remaining between them. The CDR3 totals 16 residues. The CDR3 DNA reads as TGTGCTCTTGGGGACCCGTGGGACTCGGGGACCGATAAACTCATCTTT. Translated: CALGDPWDSGTDKLIF.

Points on this clone: A far larger clone is only one base removed, so a read error is likely. The sample holds other DNA sequences that translate to the same CDR3. The genes are TRDV3 and TRDJ1; a possible D gene is TRDD2 (5 bases). The CDR3 spans 18 residues. The V end lost 2 bases, the J end lost 0 bases, and 25 bases lay between the germline ends. Germline values: CDR1 TVYSNPD, CDR2 GDNSRS (reference sequence). Here the CDR3 DNA reads TGTGCCTTTCGACCCACCTTTACCTACCTATGGTACACCGATAAACTCATCTTT. Translation: CAFRPTFTYLWYTDKLIF.

Comments on this clone: The same CDR3 can be traced to other DNA sequences in this sample. The V and J genes are TRAV29/DV5 and TRDJ1; 13 bases map to TRDD3. This CDR3 has 23 amino acids. With 0 bases clipped from V and 0 bases from J, the junction kept 23 bases outside the gene matches. Per the germline V gene, CDR1 is NSMFDY and CDR2 is ISSIKDK. The CDR3 bases are TGTGCAGCAAGCGCGTCCTCTACTCGTACTGGGGGATACGGCACAAAGTACACCGATAAACTCATCTTT. It specifies CAASASSTRTGGYGTKYTDKLIF.

This clone showed up just a few times. TCRdb's protein, taken from a much larger clone, differs from this DNA's translation at residue 12, likely owing to a read error; the protein displayed comes from the DNA. The chain recombines TRDV2 with TRDJ1; maybe TRDD3 (6 bases). CDR3 size: 14 residues. Germline V gene data show CDR1 as GEAIGNYY and CDR2 as EKD. The CDR3, as DNA: TGTGCCTGTGACCCAGTACTGGGAACCGATAAACCCATCTTT. Translated, it gives CACDPVLGTDKPIF.

By share, this clone ranks as large. CDR3: CACDTVLLGDTLGWDTRQMFF. CDR3 nucleotides: TGTGCCTGTGACACCGTTCTGCTGGGGGATACGCTAGGGTGGGACACCCGACAGATGTTTTTC. The chain uses TRDV2 and TRDJ3; TRDD3 matches 12 bases. This CDR3 region has 21 residues. Looked up from germline, CDR1 is GEAIGNYY and CDR2 is EKD. J lost 4 bases, V lost 0 bases, and 12 bases had no gene match.

With regard to this clone: A far larger clone is off by one base, so a read error is likely. The identical CDR3 is also encoded by other nucleotide sequences in the sample. The chain employs TRDV1 and TRDJ1; TRDD3 aligns across 12 bases. The germline V gene has CDR1 TSWWSYY and CDR2 QGS. The V segment lost 0 bases and the J segment 8 bases; nucleotides outside the gene matches: 22. The CDR3 contains 21 residues. The DNA of the CDR3 is TGTGCTCTTGGGGAACTCGCCCTACTGGGTATTGCGCTGGGGGATACGGGCAAACTCATCTTT. Its protein product is CALGELALLGIALGDTGKLIF.

This clone was seen a few times. This sequence joins TRDV1 and TRDJ1; tentatively, D is TRDD3 (9 bases). Germline V CDR1 and CDR2: TSWWSYY, QGS. The CDR3 has 21 residues. Trimming took off 5 bases at V and 1 base at J, with 32 bases between the two ends. For the CDR3, the DNA is TGTGCTCTTGGGACGAAGGCCTTCCTATATTGGGGGATATACCTCACCGATAAACTCATCTTT. Its protein product is CALGTKAFLYWGIYLTDKLIF.

By share, this clone counts as large. V usage is TRDV2 and J usage is TRDJ1; 7 positions match TRDD3. This CDR3 spans 19 amino acids. After removal of 1 base from V and 0 bases from J, the junction contained 16 bases not matched to a gene. The germline V gene has CDR1 GEAIGNYY and CDR2 EKD. In DNA form, the CDR3 reads TGTGCCTGTGACACTATGAATGGGGGACTTGGTCGGTACACCGATAAACTCATCTTT. It specifies CACDTMNGGLGRYTDKLIF.

Points on this clone: A far larger clone is one base from this, pointing to a likely read error. V usage is TRDV2 and J usage is TRDJ3, with TRDD3 matching 9 bases. The CDR3 length is 20 residues. V shed 3 bases, J shed 0 bases, and the junction held 11 bases outside the gene matches. Germline-derived CDR1 and CDR2 are GEAIGNYY and EKD. The CDR3 here is CACDAVGIRKNSWDTRQMFF. DNA for the CDR3: TGTGCCTGTGACGCCGTGGGGATACGCAAAAACTCCTGGGACACCCGACAGATGTTTTTC.

This clone is medium-sized. The rearrangement links TRDV2 to TRDJ1, with a tentative D call TRDD3 (5 bases). V lost 3 bases, J lost 8 bases, and 21 bases lay in between. Per germline, CDR1 GEAIGNYY and CDR2 EKD. The CDR3 has 15 residues. The CDR3 nucleotides are TGTGCCTGTGACCCCTTAGGATCGTCCGGGGAGAAACTCATCTTT. The encoded protein is CACDPLGSSGEKLIF.

This clone was counted between two and nine times. A much larger clonotype is one base distant, so this may be a read error. The same CDR3 also results from other DNA sequences found in this sample. CDR3 in amino acids: CALGVPCSGLGALLARPLIF. The CDR3 DNA is TGTGCTCTTGGGGTCCCCTGTTCGGGACTGGGGGCCCTTTTGGCCAGACCCCTGATCTTT. The chain uses TRDV1 and TRDJ4; 8 positions agree with TRDD3. CDR1 is TSWWSYY, CDR2 QGS, per germline. With 4 bases clipped from V and 0 bases from J, the junction kept 22 bases outside the gene matches. This CDR3 is 20 amino acids long.

By share, this clone ranks as medium-sized. The chain recombines TRDV2 with TRDJ1, with TRDD3 identical over 9 bases. The length of the CDR3 is 17 residues. Germline CDR1 and CDR2: GEAIGNYY and EKD. V shed 1 base and J 0 bases; nucleotides not matched to a gene: 8. In DNA, the CDR3 is TGTGCCTGTGACACATTACTGGGGGAAACGTACACCGATAAACTCATCTTT. Translating it yields CACDTLLGETYTDKLIF.

As to this clone: This may stem from a read error, because a much larger clone lies one nucleotide away. This same CDR3 is encoded by further DNA sequences in the sample. The chain combines TRDV1 with TRDJ1; either TRDD2 or TRDD3 may supply D (5 bases each). The V end was cut by 4 bases, the J end by 0 bases, with 48 bases between. The CDR3 extends over 27 amino acids. The V gene's germline CDR1 is TSWWSYY and CDR2 QGS. As DNA, the CDR3 is TGTGCTCTTGGGGCAAGAACTCGGCCATCCCTAACTGGAGAGACCTACCCCTCTGCTTGGAACACCGATAAACTCATCTTT. Its protein product is CALGARTRPSLTGETYPSAWNTDKLIF.

This clone is labeled as medium-sized. The J gene is TRDJ1, the V gene TRDV2, with 9 bases aligning to TRDD3. From germline, CDR1 is GEAIGNYY and CDR2 EKD. CDR3 length: 18 amino acids. The ends lost 4 bases at V and 5 bases at J; junction bases unmatched: 19. The CDR3 DNA reads TGTGCCTGTGAGCCGCTGGGGGATCAAATATCCGTCCCGGATAAACTCATCTTT. Protein sequence: CACEPLGDQISVPDKLIF.

By proportion, this clone is medium-sized (0.01 to 0.1%). The chain couples TRDV2 to TRDJ1, with 8 nucleotides matching TRDD3. Germline CDR1 GEAIGNYY, CDR2 EKD. The CDR3 contains 16 residues. V shed 3 bases and J 0 bases; nucleotides not matched to a gene: 8. As DNA, the CDR3 is TGTGCCTGTGACGTGTTAGTGGGGGATCACACCGATAAACTCATCTTT. It encodes CACDVLVGDHTDKLIF.

This clone is labeled medium-sized. The DNA for the CDR3 is TGTGCCTGTGACACGTTGGGCATTACTGGGTACTGGGGGATACGAAACACCGATAAACTCATCTTT. This encodes CACDTLGITGYWGIRNTDKLIF. The chain uses TRDV2 and TRDJ1; the match to TRDD3 covers 13 bases. The CDR3 is 22 residues long. Germline V gene sequence: CDR1 GEAIGNYY, CDR2 EKD. V trimming: 1 base; J trimming: 0 bases; junction bases outside the gene matches: 19.

Within the sample, this clone is large. The V call is TRDV2, the J call TRDJ1, with 11 nucleotides matching TRDD3. Looked up from germline, CDR1 is GEAIGNYY and CDR2 is EKD. This CDR3 is built from 22 residues. With 0 bases clipped from V and 6 bases from J, the junction kept 26 bases outside the gene matches. In nucleotides, the CDR3 is TGTGCCTGTGACACCGTCGGCTCCAACTCCAAGGTGGGGGATACGCGCCGGAATAAACTCATCTTT. Its protein is CACDTVGSNSKVGDTRRNKLIF.